These T cell receptor beta chains were read from a single sample in a study of blood T cell repertoires in COVID-19. Assay used: immunoSEQ multiplex PCR; TCRdb lists only in-frame clones, some missing. The sample has 400,000 to 550,000 clones; roughly 89% are singletons. Sequencing was performed on peripheral blood. Every receptor here comes from a woman aged 25 to 45 with acute or convalescent COVID-19. The CDR3 runs from the conserved cysteine through the conserved F or W. Each record gives: D gene, J gene, V gene, CDR3 length, clone size, CDR3 DNA, CDR3 protein. D genes are given only for firm matches. The size field is filled for only some rows; it gives once, few, many or a size class.

d_gene: NA
j_gene: TRBJ2-1
v_gene: TRBV3-1/TRBV3-2
len: 14
abundance: NA
CDR3nt: TGTGCCAGCAGCCAAAGCCAGCGGTACAATGAGCAGTTCTTC
CDR3aa: CASSQSQRYNEQFF

d_gene: NA
j_gene: TRBJ2-5
v_gene: TRBV29-1
len: 11
abundance: NA
CDR3nt: TGCAGCGTTGAGTTTCCCCCGGCCCAGTACTTC
CDR3aa: CSVEFPPAQYF

d_gene: NA
j_gene: TRBJ2-3
v_gene: TRBV9
len: 16
abundance: NA
CDR3nt: TGTGCCAGCAGCCTCCGCGCGGCGGCCGGCACAGATACGCAGTATTTT
CDR3aa: CASSLRAAAGTDTQYF

d_gene: NA
j_gene: TRBJ1-5
v_gene: TRBV28
len: 15
abundance: NA
CDR3nt: TGTGCCAGCAGATTAACCGGGACACCAAATCAGCCCCAGCATTTT
CDR3aa: CASRLTGTPNQPQHF

d_gene: TRBD2
j_gene: TRBJ2-3
v_gene: TRBV6-5
len: 14
abundance: NA
CDR3nt: TGTGCCAGCAGCAGCGGGGGGGCAATAGATACGCAGTATTTT
CDR3aa: CASSSGGAIDTQYF

d_gene: NA
j_gene: TRBJ1-6
v_gene: TRBV6-5
len: 15
abundance: NA
CDR3nt: TGTGCCAGCATGGCGGGAAGCTCCTATAATTCACCCCTCCACTTT
CDR3aa: CASMAGSSYNSPLHF

d_gene: TRBD1
j_gene: TRBJ1-2
v_gene: TRBV6-5
len: 13
abundance: NA
CDR3nt: TGTGCCAGCAGTTACTCTCCAGGGGGCGGCTACACCTTC
CDR3aa: CASSYSPGGGYTF

d_gene: TRBD1
j_gene: TRBJ1-2
v_gene: TRBV5-1
len: 16
abundance: NA
CDR3nt: TGCGCCAGCAGCTCCCCTTCGACAGGGGGGAGCTATGGCTACACCTTC
CDR3aa: CASSSPSTGGSYGYTF

d_gene: TRBD2
j_gene: TRBJ2-3
v_gene: TRBV5-4
len: 15
abundance: NA
CDR3nt: TGTGCCAGCAGCTCCGAGCGGGGGGGGCTAAATACGCAGTATTTT
CDR3aa: CASSSERGGLNTQYF

d_gene: NA
j_gene: TRBJ2-7
v_gene: TRBV5-1
len: 13
abundance: NA
CDR3nt: TGCGCCAGCAGCAGCGCTTTAACCTACGAGCAGTACTTC
CDR3aa: CASSSALTYEQYF

d_gene: NA
j_gene: TRBJ1-1
v_gene: TRBV5-1
len: 14
abundance: NA
CDR3nt: TGCGCCAGCAGCTGGGAGGGAGGGGAGACTGAAGCTTTCTTT
CDR3aa: CASSWEGGETEAFF

d_gene: NA
j_gene: TRBJ2-1
v_gene: TRBV28
len: 12
abundance: NA
CDR3nt: TGTGCCAGCAGTTTCACAGACAATGAGCAGTTCTTC
CDR3aa: CASSFTDNEQFF

d_gene: NA
j_gene: TRBJ1-5
v_gene: TRBV4-1
len: 12
abundance: NA
CDR3nt: TGCGCCAGCAGCGGAACAGACCAGCCCCAGCATTTT
CDR3aa: CASSGTDQPQHF

d_gene: NA
j_gene: TRBJ2-7
v_gene: TRBV13
len: 14
abundance: NA
CDR3nt: TGTGCCAGCAGCTTAGGAAGGCGGGGCTACGAGCAGTACTTC
CDR3aa: CASSLGRRGYEQYF

d_gene: NA
j_gene: TRBJ1-2
v_gene: TRBV19
len: 12
abundance: once
CDR3nt: TGTGCCAGTAGTATCGACAGCTATGGCTACACCTTC
CDR3aa: CASSIDSYGYTF

d_gene: NA
j_gene: TRBJ1-6
v_gene: TRBV28
len: 15
abundance: NA
CDR3nt: TGTGCCAGCACCCGGGGGAGCTCCTATAATTCACCCCTCCACTTT
CDR3aa: CASTRGSSYNSPLHF

d_gene: NA
j_gene: TRBJ2-5
v_gene: TRBV27
len: 14
abundance: NA
CDR3nt: TGTGCCAGCATGTCGATAAGTCGGGTCGAGACCCAGTACTTC
CDR3aa: CASMSISRVETQYF

d_gene: TRBD1
j_gene: TRBJ2-5
v_gene: TRBV12-5
len: 14
abundance: NA
CDR3nt: TGTGCTAGTGTTGACAGGGACCGAGGGGAGACCCAGTACTTC
CDR3aa: CASVDRDRGETQYF

d_gene: NA
j_gene: TRBJ2-3
v_gene: TRBV10-1
len: 15
abundance: few
CDR3nt: TGCGCCAGCAGTGAGCAGGCGGGGAGCACAGATACGCAGTATTTT
CDR3aa: CASSEQAGSTDTQYF

d_gene: TRBD1
j_gene: TRBJ2-5
v_gene: TRBV7-8
len: 15
abundance: NA
CDR3nt: TGTGCCAGCAGCGGATTTACCGGGACAGTGGGGACCCAGTACTTC
CDR3aa: CASSGFTGTVGTQYF

d_gene: NA
j_gene: TRBJ2-7
v_gene: TRBV19
len: 14
abundance: NA
CDR3nt: TGTGCCAGTAGGGACGGCGGGGTGAGAAACGAGCAGTACTTC
CDR3aa: CASRDGGVRNEQYF

d_gene: TRBD1
j_gene: TRBJ1-1
v_gene: TRBV25-1
len: 14
abundance: NA
CDR3nt: TGTGCCAGCAGTGAAGGGACAGGGATCACTGAAGCTTTCTTT
CDR3aa: CASSEGTGITEAFF

d_gene: NA
j_gene: TRBJ1-2
v_gene: TRBV27
len: 12
abundance: NA
CDR3nt: TGTGCCAGCAGCCCTCTGACGGGTGGCTACACCTTC
CDR3aa: CASSPLTGGYTF

d_gene: TRBD1
j_gene: TRBJ1-4
v_gene: TRBV4-1
len: 16
abundance: NA
CDR3nt: TGCGCCAGCAGCCAAGTTTCTTCAGGGGGAGGCGAAAAACTGTTTTTT
CDR3aa: CASSQVSSGGGEKLFF

d_gene: TRBD2
j_gene: TRBJ2-5
v_gene: TRBV9
len: 17
abundance: NA
CDR3nt: TGTGCCAGCAGCGCAAATCTGGCGGGGGGGCTTGTCGAGACCCAGTACTTC
CDR3aa: CASSANLAGGLVETQYF